This TCR beta chain was profiled in a study of cytomegalovirus exposure and HLA in healthy donors. About the study: Samples from HLA-typed donors yielded about 85 million unique TCRs in an early data release.

Study observations and caveats: Later, an analysis found that common viral pathogens appeared to be linked with several of the most significant clusters. Later findings reportedly placed an Asian-associated ancestry cluster below the approximately 630-donor mean for N-insertions. Association of 16,951 TCR beta sequences with HLA alleles was found at 0.05 false discovery rate in a later analysis.

Vbeta (60) and Jbeta (13) primers were used in the PCR. The table came from immunoSEQ multiplex PCR; TCRdb's copy has only in-frame clones and leaves some out. The sample lists 65,000 to 75,000 clones; about two thirds were seen once. For this clone: The antigen remains unidentified.

V trimming: 10 bases; J trimming: 1 base; junction bases outside the gene matches: 5. The CDR3 runs 14 residues. Looked up from germline, CDR1 is ENHRY and CDR2 is SYGVKD. The rearrangement uses TRBV10-3 and TRBJ2-7; TRBD2 agrees at 12 bases. This clonotype was sampled from a young woman in good health and CMV-seronegative. Sequenced input: PBMCs. CDR3 region: CASSTSGGSYEQYF. The DNA for the CDR3 is TGTGCCAGCAGCACTAGCGGGGGGTCCTACGAGCAGTACTTC.